This TCR beta chain was sequenced in a study of Ad26.COV2.S vaccination and SARS-CoV-2 variants. The table came from immunoSEQ multiplex PCR; TCRdb's copy has only in-frame clones and leaves some out. This table has fewer than 600,000 clones, about nine tenths appearing once. Trimming at V came to 5 bases and at J to 9 bases, leaving 6 bases not matched to a gene. The length of the CDR3 is 13 residues. Germline V gene sequence: CDR1 GTSNPN, CDR2 SVGIG (reference sequence). Stated treatment: around 19 received Ad26.COV2.S at low or high dose, single or two shots; a few received placebo; per-sample allocation not given. Sampling was performed 63 days after the first vaccine or placebo injection. A remark on this clone: The antigen is not known.

General study points: It was found that vaccine and placebo recipients had similar non-spike TCR breadth. Relative to placebo recipients, vaccine recipients exhibited elevated spike-specific TCR breadth.

The chain couples TRBV30 to TRBJ2-1, with 11 positions matching TRBD2. The source of this sequence is a person aged 18-60 years who received the Ad26.COV2.S COVID-19 vaccine or a placebo. The sample consisted of peripheral blood, taken in a trial of Ad26.COV2.S vaccine versus placebo. CDR3 in amino acids: CAWVLAGGGEQFF. In DNA form, the CDR3 reads TGTGCCTGGGTTCTAGCGGGGGGAGGTGAGCAGTTCTTC.